Following are 21 T cell receptor beta chains from one sample sequenced in a study of blood T cell repertoires in COVID-19. The protocol was immunoSEQ multiplex PCR, while the TCRdb copy is restricted to in-frame clones and leaves out a portion. This sample has a few hundred thousand clones, with more than 80% found just once. Specimen: peripheral blood. The receptor source for this set is a woman aged 45-65 years with COVID-19, enrolled during active disease.

The V and J genes are TRBV19 and TRBJ2-7; 7 nucleotides align to TRBD2. V shed 1 base and J 7 bases; nucleotides not matched to a gene: 10. This CDR3 is built from 15 residues. Germline V gene lookup returns CDR1 LNHDA and CDR2 SQIVND (reference sequence). CDR3 amino acids: CASSIGRGRDREQYF. The CDR3 coding sequence is TGTGCCAGTAGTATAGGACGGGGGAGGGATAGAGAGCAGTACTTC.

In DNA, the CDR3 is TGTGCCAGCAGCGTGGCTAGCGGGGTGACCTACGAGCAGTACTTC. Its translation is CASSVASGVTYEQYF. The rearrangement uses TRBV9 and TRBJ2-7; TRBD2 aligns across 9 bases. Losses at the gene ends were 2 bases for V and 2 bases for J; bases not matched to a gene: 5. This CDR3 is 15 amino acids long. Germline V gene sequence: CDR1 SGDLS, CDR2 YYNGEE. Supplemented by reference TRBV9 and TRBJ2-7, the full variable domain reads DSGVTQTPKHLITATGQRVTLRCSPRSGDLSVYWYQQSLDQGLQFLIQYYNGEERAKGNILERFSAQQFPDLHSELNLSSLELGDSALYFCASSVASGVTYEQYFGPGTRLTVT.

As regards this clone: Other DNA sequences from this sample encode an identical CDR3 as well. The chain employs TRBV27 and TRBJ1-5; possible D gene TRBD1, 6 bases. The CDR3 runs to 14 residues. V shed 6 bases and J shed 0 bases, with 9 bases lying between them. Germline CDR1 and CDR2: MNHEY and SMNVEV (reference sequence). CDR3 in amino acids: CASRPQGSNQPQHF. As DNA, the CDR3 is TGTGCCAGCAGGCCACAGGGTAGCAATCAGCCCCAGCATTTT.

V is TRBV12-3 or TRBV12-4 and J is TRBJ2-5; D perhaps matches TRBD2 (5 bases). The CDR3 extends over 13 amino acids. V shed 4 bases and J shed 3 bases, with 9 bases lying between them. The CDR3 spells CASSYGAEETQYF. In nucleotides, the CDR3 is TGTGCCAGCAGTTACGGAGCGGAAGAGACCCAGTACTTC.

V gene TRBV7-2 combines with J gene TRBJ2-3, with TRBD1 as a possible D gene (5 bases). The CDR3 contains 14 residues. Trimming removed 1 base from V and 6 bases from J, with 11 bases in between. Looked up from germline, CDR1 is SGHTA and CDR2 is FQGNSA. CDR3 bases: TGTGCCAGCAGCTTAGGGCCCAGGGTGGATACGCAGTATTTT. This sequence encodes CASSLGPRVDTQYF.

A single count supports this clone. The chain uses TRBV21-1 and TRBJ2-1; the D segment call TRBD2 is taken from the table without a DNA check. TRBV21-1 counts as a pseudogene. This CDR3 contains 16 residues. The CDR3 DNA sequence: TGTGCCAGCAGCAAAGCCGCGCCCCTTTTAGACAATGAGCAGTTCTTC. It yields the protein CASSKAAPLLDNEQFF.

This clone appeared a single time. The CDR3, as DNA: TGTGCCAGCAGCCCCGGAGGCGGGAACACTGAAGCTTTCTTT. Amino acid sequence: CASSPGGGNTEAFF. The V gene is TRBV5-4, the J gene TRBJ1-1; D is uncertain. Looked up from germline, CDR1 is SGHNT and CDR2 is YYREEE (reference sequence). The CDR3 spans 14 residues. Trimming left V 4 bases short and J 1 base short, with 11 bases between.

This clone was seen a single time. This chain links TRBV14 with TRBJ2-3, with 7 positions matching TRBD1. Germline loops: CDR1 SGHDN, CDR2 FVKESK. V trimming: 3 bases; J trimming: 2 bases; junction bases outside the gene matches: 8. This CDR3 is built from 16 residues. In nucleotides, the CDR3 is TGTGCCAGCAGCCACAGACAGGGCGACTACACAGATACGCAGTATTTT. This sequence encodes CASSHRQGDYTDTQYF.

The chain recombines TRBV24-1 with TRBJ2-7; TRBD1 agrees at 8 bases. Trimming at V came to 3 bases and at J to 5 bases, leaving 8 bases not matched to a gene. The germline V gene has CDR1 KGHDR and CDR2 SFDVKD. There are 15 residues in the CDR3. CDR3 residues: CATSDPGQAGHEQYF. CDR3 sequence (DNA): TGTGCCACCAGTGATCCGGGACAGGCGGGACACGAGCAGTACTTC.

The chain recombines TRBV11-2 with TRBJ1-3, with D perhaps TRBD1 (5 bases). CDR3 length: 15 amino acids. CDR1 and CDR2 (germline): SGHAT, FQNNGV. Trimming took off 1 base at V and 2 bases at J, with 9 bases between the two ends. The CDR3 region has the DNA TGTGCCAGCAGCTTAGGAGGCAGGGCTGGAAACACCATATATTTT. This sequence encodes CASSLGGRAGNTIYF.

This chain uses TRBV30 with TRBJ1-3, with TRBD1 matching over 7 bases. V shed 5 bases and J 1 base; nucleotides not matched to a gene: 11. The CDR3 totals 16 residues. Germline V gene data show CDR1 as GTSNPN and CDR2 as SVGIG (reference sequence). The CDR3 sequence: CAWAGNRGNSGNTIYF. The CDR3, as DNA: TGTGCCTGGGCCGGCAACAGGGGCAATTCTGGAAACACCATATATTTT. The whole variable domain, filled in from reference TRBV30 and TRBJ1-3, reads SQTIHQWPATLVQPVGSPLSLECTVEGTSNPNLYWYRQAAGRGLQLLFYSVGIGQISSEVPQNLSASRPQDRQFILSSKKLLLSDSGFYLCAWAGNRGNSGNTIYFGEGSWLTVV.

The V and J genes are TRBV11-1 and TRBJ1-1; 9 bases agree with TRBD1. The V and J ends lost 5 bases and 4 bases, in that order; junction bases with no gene match: 8. This CDR3 contains 15 residues. Germline CDR1 is SGHAT and CDR2 is FQDESV (reference sequence). CDR3 region: CASSRKQGARTEAFF. The CDR3, as DNA: TGTGCCAGCAGCCGAAAACAGGGGGCTCGCACTGAAGCTTTCTTT.

V gene TRBV7-9 combines with J gene TRBJ1-2; maybe TRBD1 (5 bases). The CDR3 is 14 residues long. The V end lost 5 bases, the J end lost 7 bases, and 17 bases lay between the germline ends. The V gene's germline CDR1 is SEHNR and CDR2 FQNEAQ (reference sequence). The CDR3 DNA is TGTGCCAGCAGCCCCGGAACAGGTTTACGTGGCTACACCTTC. Translation gives CASSPGTGLRGYTF. The full variable domain, with the rest looked up from reference TRBV7-9 and TRBJ1-2, is DTGVSQNPRHKITKRGQNVTFRCDPISEHNRLYWYRQTLGQGPEFLTYFQNEAQLEKSRLLSDRFSAERPKGSFSTLEIQRTEQGDSAMYLCASSPGTGLRGYTFGSGTRLTVV.

The chain links TRBV9 to TRBJ2-3, with 7 bases fitting TRBD2. J was trimmed by 4 bases and V by 2 bases; bases with no gene match: 16. CDR1 is SGDLS and CDR2 is YYNGEE in the germline V gene. The CDR3 totals 18 residues. This chain's CDR3 is CASSVLSGGVTSPDTQYF. DNA of the CDR3: TGTGCCAGCAGCGTCCTCTCTGGGGGGGTTACTAGTCCAGATACGCAGTATTTT.

This chain links TRBV4-2 with TRBJ1-2, with D unresolved. V lost 0 bases to trimming and J lost 3 bases, with 5 bases between them. The CDR3 length is 13 residues. The germline CDR1 and CDR2 sequences are LGHNA and YNFKEQ. CDR3 nucleotides: TGTGCCAGCAGCCAAGACACGGACTATGGCTACACCTTC. It is translated as CASSQDTDYGYTF.

The genes are TRBV10-3 and TRBJ2-3; 9 bases map to TRBD2. The CDR3 loop spans 17 amino acids. Germline assignment: CDR1 ENHRY and CDR2 SYGVKD. Germline trimming cut 4 bases from V and 0 bases from J; bases unmatched to any gene: 8. CDR3 nucleotide sequence: TGTGCCATCAGTGGGGCCACTAGCGGGCTTAGCACAGATACGCAGTATTTT. This codes for CAISGATSGLSTDTQYF.

The V call is TRBV18, the J call TRBJ2-4; D may be TRBD2 (6 bases). There are 18 residues in the CDR3. From germline, CDR1 is KGHSH and CDR2 LQKENI. The ends were cut back, 3 bases at V and 1 base at J, with 19 bases in the middle. CDR3 amino acids: CASSPVPVGGRAKNIQYF. For the CDR3, the DNA is TGTGCCAGCTCACCCGTCCCGGTGGGGGGTCGCGCCAAAAACATTCAGTACTTC.

The chain links TRBV9 to TRBJ1-2; 9 nucleotides line up with TRBD1. The CDR3 covers 15 residues. The trim removed 3 bases at V and 4 bases at J, leaving 7 bases unmatched. Per the germline V gene, CDR1 is SGDLS and CDR2 is YYNGEE. For the CDR3, the DNA is TGTGCCAGCAGCGCCCGCAGGGGACAGGGCTATGGCTACACCTTC. It translates to CASSARRGQGYGYTF.

The rearrangement links TRBV6-4 to TRBJ2-1, with 8 nucleotides matching TRBD2. The ends lost 6 bases at V and 4 bases at J; junction bases unmatched: 8. Germline CDR1 MRHNA, CDR2 SNTAGT. The CDR3 is made up of 15 amino acids. CDR3 DNA: TGTGCCAGCAGCGAACAGGGACTAGTATACAATGAGCAGTTCTTC. This translates into CASSEQGLVYNEQFF.

This clone was counted ten times or more. This chain joins TRBV6-5 and TRBJ1-1, with D maybe TRBD1 (5 bases). Germline CDR1 reads MNHEY; CDR2 reads SVGAGI. Between the trimmed V and J ends, which lost 8 bases and 4 bases, there was a span of 14 bases. CDR3 length equals 13 residues. The CDR3 here is CASPVGRGTEAFF. The CDR3 coding sequence is TGTGCCAGCCCGGTTGGGAGGGGCACTGAAGCTTTCTTT.

V gene TRBV24-1 combines with J gene TRBJ1-2; 8 bases are a match to TRBD1. Per germline, CDR1 KGHDR and CDR2 SFDVKD. The CDR3 totals 15 residues. V was pared by 3 bases and J by 4 bases, with 6 bases of the junction left unmatched. This CDR3 is CATSDPGTGFYGYTF. Written as DNA, the CDR3 is TGTGCCACCAGTGATCCGGGGACAGGTTTCTATGGCTACACCTTC.